This TCR beta chain appears in the sequencing data of a study of OX40 agonist ivuxolimab in advanced cancers. Produced via immunoSEQ multiplex PCR; TCRdb's table is partial and in-frame only. The table has approximately 62,000 clones, roughly nine tenths seen once. Trimming took 7 bases from V and 6 from J, leaving 6 bases between them. This CDR3 has 10 amino acids. Per germline, CDR1 GTSNPN and CDR2 SVGIG (reference sequence). Sequencing was performed on CD4+ or CD8+ T cells sorted from blood, taken in a trial of the OX40 agonist ivuxolimab. The sequence was obtained from an adult with an advanced solid tumor such as melanoma, head and neck, liver or kidney cancer. V gene TRBV30 combines with J gene TRBJ2-2; D is ambiguous. The CDR3 here is CAFSAGELFF. The CDR3, as DNA: TGTGCCTTCAGTGCCGGGGAGCTGTTTTTT.